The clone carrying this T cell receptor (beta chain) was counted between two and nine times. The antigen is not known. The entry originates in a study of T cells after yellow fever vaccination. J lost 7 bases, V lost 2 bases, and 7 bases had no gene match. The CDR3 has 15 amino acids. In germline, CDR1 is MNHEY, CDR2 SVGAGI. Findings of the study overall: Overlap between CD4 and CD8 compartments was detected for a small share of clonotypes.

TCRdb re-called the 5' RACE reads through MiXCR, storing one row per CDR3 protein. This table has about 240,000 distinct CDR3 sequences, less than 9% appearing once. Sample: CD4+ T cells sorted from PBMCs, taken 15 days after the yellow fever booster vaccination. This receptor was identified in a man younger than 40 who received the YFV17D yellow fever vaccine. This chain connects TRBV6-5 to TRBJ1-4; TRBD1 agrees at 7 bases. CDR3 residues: CASSYHVQGVEKLFF. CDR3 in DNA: TGTGCCAGCAGTTACCATGTGCAGGGGGTTGAAAAACTGTTTTTT.